This entry is about one T cell receptor beta chain. Its target is unknown. The CDR3 is 15 residues long. CDR1 is MDHEN and CDR2 is SYDVKM in the germline V gene. The sample belongs to a study of CXCR3-negative and CXCR3-positive naive CD8 T cells. Broader study findings: Naive subsets showed comparable surface CD5, and TCR interaction strength was also inferred from TRB CDR3 physicochemistry. Greater hydrophobicity was found in TRB CDR3s of CXCR3-positive naive cells than of CXCR3-negative naive cells.

UMI-labeled TRB cDNA libraries were prepared by 5' RACE. Using the 5' RACE reads, TCRdb records one entry per CDR3 protein without DNA. The data include 90,000 to 100,000 distinct CDR3 sequences; the top ten clones carry roughly 1.1%. This sequence joins TRBV28 and TRBJ2-6. The sample taken for sequencing was naive CXCR3+ CD8+ T cells from blood. The subset here: CD45RO-CCR7+CD27+CD95- naive CD8+ T cells expressing CXCR3 (TNR3+). This TCR was recovered from a human donor in good health. Some clones in this sample may be carry-over from other donors' samples. CDR3 sequence: CASSLTISGANVLTF.